The 18 T cell receptor beta chains below were found in one sample sequenced in a study of Tregs in tolerant kidney transplant recipients. Profiled with immunoSEQ multiplex PCR; TCRdb holds only in-frame clones, not every one. The sample holds about 240,000 clones, about four fifths seen once. Sample: CD4+ T cells from blood. These receptors all stem from a human donor in good health.

The rearrangement joins TRBV19 to TRBJ1-3, with TRBD1 matching 9 bases. In germline, CDR1 is LNHDA, CDR2 SQIVND (reference sequence). J gave up 0 bases and V 4 bases, and 13 bases lay outside the gene matches. The length of the CDR3 is 19 residues. The CDR3 DNA follows: TGTGCCAGTAGTACCGGGACAGGGACTTCGGCCGTCTCTGGAAACACCATATATTTT. Encoded protein: CASSTGTGTSAVSGNTIYF.

J is TRBJ1-1 and V is TRBV6-6; D call uncertain. The CDR3 is 13 amino acids. Trimming left V 2 bases short and J 1 base short, with 5 bases between. The germline V gene encodes CDR1 MNHNY and CDR2 SVGAGI (reference sequence). In DNA form, the CDR3 reads TGTGCCAGCAGTTACAAGCGGAACACTGAAGCTTTCTTT. This encodes CASSYKRNTEAFF.

V usage is TRBV5-1 and J usage is TRBJ2-2; D is possibly TRBD1 or TRBD2 (6 bases each). Germline-derived CDR1 and CDR2 are SGHRS and YFSETQ. The CDR3 runs 16 residues. The V gene lost 0 bases and the J gene lost 3 bases, with 12 bases spanning the gap. CDR3 nucleotide sequence: TGCGCCAGCAGCTTGGAAGGGGGAGGATACACCGGGGAGCTGTTTTTT. As protein: CASSLEGGGYTGELFF.

V usage is TRBV7-8 and J usage is TRBJ2-5; D tentatively fits TRBD1 or TRBD2 (6 bases each). Germline CDR1 is SGHVS and CDR2 is FQNEAQ. This CDR3 is built from 15 residues. The ends were cut back, 5 bases at V and 2 bases at J, with 15 bases in the middle. The DNA of the CDR3 is TGTGCCAGCAGCCGGGGGCGGGTAGGGCAAGAGACCCAGTACTTC. This encodes CASSRGRVGQETQYF.

The chain recombines TRBV25-1 with TRBJ2-3; D is tentatively TRBD1 or TRBD2 (5 bases each). The V end lost 8 bases, the J end lost 1 base, and 10 bases lay between the germline ends. Looked up from germline, CDR1 is MGHDK and CDR2 is SYGVNS. The CDR3 length is 13 residues. CDR3 sequence (DNA): TGTGCCAGCCGGGGCACTGGCACAGATACGCAGTATTTT. This gives the protein CASRGTGTDTQYF.

The chain is built from TRBV11-2 and TRBJ2-4; TRBD1 aligns across 8 bases. With V trimmed by 1 base and J by 2 bases, 4 bases remained unmatched. The CDR3 length is 16 residues. Per germline, CDR1 SGHAT and CDR2 FQNNGV. Written as DNA, the CDR3 is TGTGCCAGCAGCTTAGCCGGCAGGGGGCCCAAAAACATTCAGTACTTC. Amino acid sequence: CASSLAGRGPKNIQYF.

This clone occurred once. This chain uses TRBV18 with TRBJ1-1; TRBD1 matches at 7 bases. The CDR3 is 15 amino acids. Trimming cost V 1 base and J 5 bases; bases outside gene matches: 7. Germline-derived CDR1 and CDR2 are KGHSH and LQKENI. CDR3 sequence (DNA): TGTGCCAGCTCACCACGATACAGGGGTGAGACTGAAGCTTTCTTT. Protein product: CASSPRYRGETEAFF.

The chain links TRBV10-2 to TRBJ1-6; D gene ambiguous. The CDR3 is made up of 15 amino acids. With 3 bases removed from V and 0 bases from J, the gap between germline ends came to 6 bases. Germline CDR1 is WSHSY and CDR2 is SAAADI. The CDR3 loop is CASSEGSSYNSPLHF. The CDR3 DNA reads as TGCGCCAGCAGTGAAGGGAGCTCCTATAATTCACCCCTCCACTTT.

The V and J genes are TRBV19 and TRBJ1-5; D might be TRBD1 (6 bases). The CDR3 contains 16 residues. The ends were cut back, 6 bases at V and 2 bases at J, with 17 bases in the middle. Germline V gene lookup returns CDR1 LNHDA and CDR2 SQIVND (reference sequence). In DNA form, the CDR3 reads TGTGCCAGTAGCACCCCCCACAGGGCTGGCAATCAGCCCCAGCATTTT. Its protein product is CASSTPHRAGNQPQHF.

This clone was picked up a small number of times. V and J are TRBV4-1 and TRBJ1-6; 7 nucleotides line up with TRBD1. Looked up from germline, CDR1 is MGHRA and CDR2 is YSYEKL. This CDR3 is built from 15 residues. Germline trimming cut 10 bases from V and 2 bases from J; bases unmatched to any gene: 8. The CDR3 spells CATAPGQAYNSPLHF. The CDR3, as DNA: TGCGCCACTGCTCCCGGACAGGCCTATAATTCACCCCTCCACTTT.

The chain employs TRBV4-2 and TRBJ2-3; 11 bases map to TRBD2. Germline values: CDR1 LGHNA, CDR2 YNFKEQ. With 1 base clipped from V and 3 bases from J, the junction kept 3 bases outside the gene matches. This CDR3 spans 16 amino acids. The CDR3 DNA reads TGTGCCAGCAGCCAAGTATTAGCGGGAGGGACAGATACGCAGTATTTT. Amino acid sequence: CASSQVLAGGTDTQYF.

The chain joins TRBV6-6 to TRBJ1-2, with D perhaps TRBD1 (5 bases). The CDR3 contains 13 residues. V was trimmed by 6 bases and J by 7 bases, leaving 15 bases between them. Germline-derived CDR1 and CDR2 are MNHNY and SVGAGI (reference sequence). The CDR3 DNA follows: TGTGCCAGCAGACCCCCAGGGTATAGTGGCTACACCTTC. It yields the protein CASRPPGYSGYTF.

The chain's CDR3 is CAWSVQGGFSQPQHF. The CDR3 DNA sequence: TGTGCCTGGAGTGTACAAGGGGGCTTCAGTCAGCCCCAGCATTTT. The chain combines TRBV30 with TRBJ1-5; 7 positions match TRBD1. Trimming at V came to 0 bases and at J to 6 bases, leaving 8 bases not matched to a gene. Germline V gene data show CDR1 as GTSNPN and CDR2 as SVGIG (reference sequence). CDR3 length equals 15 residues.

This clone has a single count. The J gene is TRBJ2-7, the V gene TRBV5-1, with D possibly being TRBD1 (6 bases). V was pared by 2 bases and J by 3 bases, with 12 bases between. This CDR3 is 14 amino acids long. The V gene's germline CDR1 is SGHRS and CDR2 YFSETQ. In DNA form, the CDR3 reads TGCGCCAGCAGCTTTACGGGACAAAGCTACGAGCAGTACTTC. Its translation: CASSFTGQSYEQYF. The full variable domain, its missing parts supplied by reference TRBV5-1 and TRBJ2-7, is KAGVTQTPRYLIKTRGQQVTLSCSPISGHRSVSWYQQTPGQGLQFLFEYFSETQRNKGNFPGRFSGRQFSNSRSEMNVSTLELGDSALYLCASSFTGQSYEQYFGPGTRLTVT.

The J gene is TRBJ2-7, the V gene TRBV6-5; D may match TRBD1 or TRBD2 (5 bases each). The CDR3 consists of 14 residues. V was pared by 2 bases and J by 6 bases, with 14 bases between. Germline V lookup: CDR1 MNHEY, CDR2 SVGAGI. In nucleotides, the CDR3 is TGTGCCAGCAGTTACGAGGGACCGCCCGGCGAGCAGTACTTC. The encoded protein is CASSYEGPPGEQYF.

The table lists this clone with a count of one. The V and J genes are TRBV5-1 and TRBJ1-3, with 8 bases matching TRBD1. V gave up 4 bases and J gave up 2 bases; unmatched junction bases: 5. Germline CDR1 and CDR2: SGHRS and YFSETQ. The CDR3 is made up of 15 amino acids. The CDR3 reads CASSRTGNTGNTIYF. The CDR3 DNA reads TGCGCCAGCAGCAGGACAGGGAATACTGGAAACACCATATATTTT.

The CDR3 coding sequence is TGTGCCAGCAGTGAATTGGCCTATAGCAATCAGCCCCAGCATTTT. It encodes CASSELAYSNQPQHF. The chain couples TRBV6-1 to TRBJ1-5; D unresolved. The germline V gene encodes CDR1 MNHNS and CDR2 SASEGT. The CDR3 is made up of 15 amino acids. Deletions cut 2 bases from V and 0 bases from J, with 8 bases between.

Only one count was recorded for this clone. The rearrangement uses TRBV7-9 and TRBJ2-7; perhaps TRBD2 as D (6 bases). The V and J ends lost 4 bases and 0 bases respectively, with 13 bases between them. Germline loops: CDR1 SEHNR, CDR2 FQNEAQ (reference sequence). The CDR3 length is 15 residues. CDR3 bases: TGTGCCAGCAGCTCAGGACGGGAGAGCTCCTACGAGCAGTACTTC. This encodes CASSSGRESSYEQYF. Together with reference TRBV7-9 and TRBJ2-7, the CDR3 gives the full variable domain: DTGVSQNPRHKITKRGQNVTFRCDPISEHNRLYWYRQTLGQGPEFLTYFQNEAQLEKSRLLSDRFSAERPKGSFSTLEIQRTEQGDSAMYLCASSSGRESSYEQYFGPGTRLTVT.